Sequencing of this T cell receptor beta chain was carried out in a study of regulatory T cells in long-lasting Graves disease. The TCR beta library used iRepertoire HTBI primers with Arm-PCR amplification of CDR3. TCRdb reprocessed the multiplex PCR reads with MiXCR, giving one entry per CDR3 protein. The table shows around 340,000 distinct CDR3 sequences, with about 20% occurring only once. Germline V gene lookup returns CDR1 SEHNR and CDR2 FQNEAQ (reference sequence). CDR3 size: 13 residues. V was cut by 8 bases and J by 3 bases, with 14 bases left in between. The sample's time point: persistent/refractory GD, antithyroid drugs over 5 years with positive TRAb. PBMCs were the source of the RNA used for TCR sequencing.

This receptor was taken from a female donor with Graves disease. The sample was peripheral blood mononuclear cells (PBMCs), taken when the disease was refractory, from a patient treated with antithyroid drugs. This chain uses TRBV7-9 with TRBJ2-7; D gene uncertain. The CDR3 sequence is CASATNPYYEQYF. The DNA for the CDR3 is TGTGCCAGCGCCACTAACCCATACTACGAGCAGTACTTC.